The rows below give T cell receptor beta chains drawn from one sample of a study of spatial heterogeneity in lung cancer. Each CDR3 protein is one row after TCRdb ran MiXCR on the 5' RACE reads. The data hold approximately 40,000 distinct CDR3 sequences, with approximately 13% observed a single time. The sequenced sample was PBMCs, obtained at surgery. These receptors all come from a male donor with early-stage non-small cell lung cancer. The CDR3 runs from the conserved cysteine through the conserved F or W. Fields, in order: CDR3 DNA, CDR3 protein, D gene, clone size, J gene, V gene. The D gene is left open where the match is weak. Size values are once, few and many counts, or a class for expanded clones, and some rows have none.

CDR3nt: TGCAGCGCTACCCCACTCCCGGACGCCACTAGCACAGATACGCAGTATTTT; CDR3aa: CSATPLPDATSTDTQYF; d_gene: -; abundance: -; j_gene: TRBJ2-3; v_gene: TRBV20-1
CDR3nt: TGTGCCAGCAGCTTAGCGCGGTTAGGCGGGACAGATACGCAGTATTTT; CDR3aa: CASSLARLGGTDTQYF; d_gene: -; abundance: -; j_gene: TRBJ2-3; v_gene: TRBV7-2
CDR3nt: TGCAGTGCGGATCCGGAGAGGACTGAAGCTTTCTTT; CDR3aa: CSADPERTEAFF; d_gene: -; abundance: -; j_gene: TRBJ1-1; v_gene: TRBV20-1
CDR3nt: TGTGCCAGCAGTTATGACAGGGGTCAGCCCCAGCATTTT; CDR3aa: CASSYDRGQPQHF; d_gene: TRBD1; abundance: few; j_gene: TRBJ1-5; v_gene: TRBV6-5
CDR3nt: TGTGCCACCAGTGACCCGACAGGACTCACCGGGGAGCTGTTTTTT; CDR3aa: CATSDPTGLTGELFF; d_gene: -; abundance: many; j_gene: TRBJ2-2; v_gene: TRBV24-1
CDR3nt: TGTGCCAGCAAGTTGGTACAGGGGATGGGTGCTGAAGCTTTCTTT; CDR3aa: CASKLVQGMGAEAFF; d_gene: TRBD1; abundance: -; j_gene: TRBJ1-1; v_gene: TRBV12-3/TRBV12-4
CDR3nt: TGTGCCAGCAGTTTTCGACTAGCGGGAGGGGCAGGGCAAGAGACCCAGTACTTC; CDR3aa: CASSFRLAGGAGQETQYF; d_gene: TRBD2; abundance: many; j_gene: TRBJ2-5; v_gene: TRBV28
CDR3nt: TGTGCCAGTGACGACAGGGCCACCGGGGAGCTGTTTTTT; CDR3aa: CASDDRATGELFF; d_gene: TRBD1; abundance: many; j_gene: TRBJ2-2; v_gene: TRBV9
CDR3nt: TGTGCCAGCAGCCTTACAGGGCGCGAGCAGTTCTTC; CDR3aa: CASSLTGREQFF; d_gene: -; abundance: -; j_gene: TRBJ2-1; v_gene: TRBV28
CDR3nt: TGTGCCAGCAGCTCTCCAACCCGGGACATGAACACTGAAGCTTTCTTT; CDR3aa: CASSSPTRDMNTEAFF; d_gene: -; abundance: few; j_gene: TRBJ1-1; v_gene: TRBV7-3
CDR3nt: TGTGCCAGCAGCTTAGGAGGGGTTTCGGATACGCAGTATTTT; CDR3aa: CASSLGGVSDTQYF; d_gene: -; abundance: -; j_gene: TRBJ2-3; v_gene: TRBV11-2
CDR3nt: TGCAGTGTCCCGGACAGGCACTCTGGCTACACCTTC; CDR3aa: CSVPDRHSGYTF; d_gene: TRBD1; abundance: many; j_gene: TRBJ1-2; v_gene: TRBV20-1
CDR3nt: TGTGCCAGCAGTTACCCGCGGGATCGCTCCTACAATGAGCAGTTCTTC; CDR3aa: CASSYPRDRSYNEQFF; d_gene: -; abundance: -; j_gene: TRBJ2-1; v_gene: TRBV6-6
CDR3nt: TGTGCCATCAGTGTGCGTATTGGACAGGGGATAGATGAAGCTTTCTTT; CDR3aa: CAISVRIGQGIDEAFF; d_gene: TRBD1; abundance: few; j_gene: TRBJ1-1; v_gene: TRBV10-3
CDR3nt: TGTGCCACCAGTGCCGACGGCCGCACAGATACGCAGTATTTT; CDR3aa: CATSADGRTDTQYF; d_gene: -; abundance: few; j_gene: TRBJ2-3; v_gene: TRBV24-1
CDR3nt: TGTGCCAGCAGTGATGGGGCACTCCAAGAGACCCAGTACTTC; CDR3aa: CASSDGALQETQYF; d_gene: -; abundance: few; j_gene: TRBJ2-5; v_gene: TRBV2
CDR3nt: TGCGCCACGGGGGAAGGGGGAGGCCAAGAGACCCAGTACTTC; CDR3aa: CATGEGGGQETQYF; d_gene: -; abundance: few; j_gene: TRBJ2-5; v_gene: TRBV10-2
CDR3nt: TGTGCCAGCTCACGTGGGGCAGGGAAAAACTACGAGCAGTACTTC; CDR3aa: CASSRGAGKNYEQYF; d_gene: -; abundance: many; j_gene: TRBJ2-7; v_gene: TRBV18
CDR3nt: TGTGCCAGCTCCCGAGGCGCAGGAAACACCATATATTTT; CDR3aa: CASSRGAGNTIYF; d_gene: -; abundance: few; j_gene: TRBJ1-3; v_gene: TRBV18
CDR3nt: TGTGCCAGCAGCCAAGGCGAGGGTAGGGGTACGCAGTATTTT; CDR3aa: CASSQGEGRGTQYF; d_gene: -; abundance: -; j_gene: TRBJ2-3; v_gene: TRBV3-1
CDR3nt: TGCGCCAGCAGCCAAACAGAGGGAAACACCATATATTTT; CDR3aa: CASSQTEGNTIYF; d_gene: -; abundance: -; j_gene: TRBJ1-3; v_gene: TRBV5-1
CDR3nt: TGTGCCATCAGTGGACTAGCGGCTAGCACAGATACGCAGTATTTT; CDR3aa: CAISGLAASTDTQYF; d_gene: TRBD2; abundance: many; j_gene: TRBJ2-3; v_gene: TRBV10-3
CDR3nt: TGTGCCAGCGGAGTAAAAGGGGAAGAGACCCAGTACTTC; CDR3aa: CASGVKGEETQYF; d_gene: -; abundance: -; j_gene: TRBJ2-5; v_gene: TRBV6-1
CDR3nt: TGCGCCAGCAGCCAAGGTCCTGGAGACATAACCTACGAGCAGTACTTC; CDR3aa: CASSQGPGDITYEQYF; d_gene: -; abundance: -; j_gene: TRBJ2-7; v_gene: TRBV4-1
CDR3nt: TGCAGTGCCCAACCGCCAGCGGGGGGATCCACCGGGGAGCTGTTTTTT; CDR3aa: CSAQPPAGGSTGELFF; d_gene: TRBD2; abundance: many; j_gene: TRBJ2-2; v_gene: TRBV20-1
CDR3nt: TGCAGTGCTCAACCCCCGGGACTAGCAGGCTACAATGAGCAGTTCTTC; CDR3aa: CSAQPPGLAGYNEQFF; d_gene: TRBD2; abundance: -; j_gene: TRBJ2-1; v_gene: TRBV20-1
CDR3nt: TGCGCCAGCAGCCAAGAAATTCTCAGCGGGAGCCCCCTGAATGAGCAGTTCTTC; CDR3aa: CASSQEILSGSPLNEQFF; d_gene: TRBD2; abundance: few; j_gene: TRBJ2-1; v_gene: TRBV4-3
CDR3nt: TGCAGTGCTCTTTACCACGAGGGGGATACGCAGTATTTT; CDR3aa: CSALYHEGDTQYF; d_gene: -; abundance: -; j_gene: TRBJ2-3; v_gene: TRBV20-1
CDR3nt: TGTGCCAGCAGCCAAGTGGGCCGTAATTCACCCCTCCACTTT; CDR3aa: CASSQVGRNSPLHF; d_gene: -; abundance: -; j_gene: TRBJ1-6; v_gene: TRBV3-1